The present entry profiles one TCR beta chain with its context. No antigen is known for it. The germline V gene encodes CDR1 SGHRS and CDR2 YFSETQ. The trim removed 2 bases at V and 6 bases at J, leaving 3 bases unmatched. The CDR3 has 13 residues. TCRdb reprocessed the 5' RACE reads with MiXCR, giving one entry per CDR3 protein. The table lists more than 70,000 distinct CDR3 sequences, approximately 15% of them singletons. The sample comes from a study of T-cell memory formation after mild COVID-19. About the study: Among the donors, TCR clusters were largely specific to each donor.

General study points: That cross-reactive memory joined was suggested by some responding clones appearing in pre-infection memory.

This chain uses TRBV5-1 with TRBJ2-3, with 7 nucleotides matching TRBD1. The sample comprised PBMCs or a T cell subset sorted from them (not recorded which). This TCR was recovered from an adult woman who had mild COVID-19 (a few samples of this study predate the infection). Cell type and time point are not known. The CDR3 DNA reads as TGCGCCAGCAGCTTTCAGGGGGAGGATACGCAGTATTTT. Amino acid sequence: CASSFQGEDTQYF. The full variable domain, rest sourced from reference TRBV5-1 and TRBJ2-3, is KAGVTQTPRYLIKTRGQQVTLSCSPISGHRSVSWYQQTPGQGLQFLFEYFSETQRNKGNFPGRFSGRQFSNSRSEMNVSTLELGDSALYLCASSFQGEDTQYFGPGTRLTVL.